Each of the 17 T cell receptor beta chains below was sequenced from the same sample in a study of blood T cell repertoires in COVID-19. The table came from immunoSEQ multiplex PCR; TCRdb's copy has only in-frame clones and leaves some out. The data contain about 170,000 clones, around 88% of them seen just once; the ten biggest clones take up around 19%. The specimen sequenced was peripheral blood. The source is a woman between 70 and 85 years old who had recovered from COVID-19.

This clone was observed a handful of times. This rearrangement joins TRBV15 to TRBJ1-1; tentatively, D is TRBD1 (5 bases). This CDR3 is built from 15 residues. CDR1 and CDR2 (germline): LNHNV, YYDKDF (reference sequence). V was shortened by 4 bases and J by 8 bases, with 20 bases between the two germline ends. The CDR3 nucleotides read TGTGCCACCAGCACCTATCCCCCTTGGAGGGGCGAAGCTTTCTTT. Translating it yields CATSTYPPWRGEAFF.

The chain links TRBV6-5 to TRBJ2-7; 7 bases map to TRBD2. The CDR3 runs 15 residues. CDR1 and CDR2 (germline): MNHEY, SVGAGI. The J segment lost 2 bases and the V segment lost 6 bases, leaving 10 bases of the junction unmatched. The CDR3 nucleotides are TGTGCCAGCAGGGGGCGGGGAGCGGGGACCTACGAGCAGTACTTC. Its protein is CASRGRGAGTYEQYF.

The V gene is TRBV29-1, the J gene TRBJ2-7, with D uncertain. The CDR3 contains 13 residues. Germline-derived CDR1 and CDR2 are SQVTM and ANQGSEA. Trimming removed 1 base from V and 2 bases from J, with 9 bases in between. Here the CDR3 DNA reads TGCAGCGTTGAAGTGGGCACCGCCTACGAGCAGTACTTC. As protein: CSVEVGTAYEQYF.

This chain links TRBV2 with TRBJ1-5, with 8 positions matching TRBD1. Germline lookup yields CDR1 SNHLY and CDR2 FYNNEI. The CDR3 totals 16 residues. The ends lost 2 bases at V and 7 bases at J; junction bases unmatched: 10. The CDR3 DNA reads TGTGCCAGCAGTGAATGGGCAGGGGGCAGGGAGCAGCCCCAGCATTTT. It codes for CASSEWAGGREQPQHF.

The chain couples TRBV7-2 to TRBJ1-2, with TRBD1 matching over 8 bases. CDR3 length equals 17 residues. The junction had 16 bases not matched to a gene; V was cut back by 5 bases and J by 5 bases. Germline-derived CDR1 and CDR2 are SGHTA and FQGNSA. The CDR3 region has the DNA TGTGCCAGCAGCCCAGAGCCTAGCAGGACAGGGCGGTATGGCTACACCTTC. Its protein product is CASSPEPSRTGRYGYTF.

This sequence joins TRBV5-4 and TRBJ2-7, with 8 bases fitting TRBD1. Unmatched junction bases numbered 5, after V lost 4 bases and J lost 2 bases. CDR3 length: 14 residues. CDR1 and CDR2 (germline): SGHNT, YYREEE (reference sequence). The CDR3 DNA reads as TGTGCCAGCAGCAGAGGGGACAGGCCCTACGAGCAGTACTTC. The encoded protein is CASSRGDRPYEQYF.

V usage is TRBV6-4 and J usage is TRBJ1-1; D gene ambiguous. This CDR3 has 14 amino acids. Germline assignment: CDR1 MRHNA and CDR2 SNTAGT. Trimming removed 3 bases at V and 4 bases at J, with 12 bases between. This CDR3 is CASSEASSGTEAFF. CDR3 DNA sequence: TGTGCCAGCAGTGAGGCCAGTTCGGGCACTGAAGCTTTCTTT.

The gene calls are TRBV27 and TRBJ2-7; possibly TRBD2 for D (6 bases). V was clipped by 4 bases and J by 2 bases, with 15 bases between them. The CDR3 spans 15 residues. CDR1 and CDR2 from the germline V gene are MNHEY and SMNVEV (reference sequence). The CDR3 DNA reads as TGTGCCAGCAGTTGGCGGGACCTCCACCCCTACGAGCAGTACTTC. This translates into CASSWRDLHPYEQYF.

The rearrangement uses TRBV7-8 and TRBJ1-3; D unclear. CDR3 size: 14 residues. From germline, CDR1 is SGHVS and CDR2 FQNEAQ. The ends were cut back, 6 bases at V and 0 bases at J, with 9 bases in the middle. The CDR3 DNA reads TGTGCCAGCAGGGCAGGCCTCTCTGGAAACACCATATATTTT. It specifies CASRAGLSGNTIYF. Using reference TRBV7-8 and TRBJ1-3 for the parts outside the CDR3, the full variable domain is GAGVSQSPRYKVAKRGQDVALRCDPISGHVSLFWYQQALGQGPEFLTYFQNEAQLDKSGLPSDRFFAERPEGSVSTLKIQRTQQEDSAVYLCASRAGLSGNTIYFGEGSWLTVV.

The chain links TRBV29-1 to TRBJ1-2, with no clear D. CDR1 and CDR2 from the germline V gene are SQVTM and ANQGSEA. This CDR3 has 11 amino acids. Between the trimmed V and J ends, which lost 4 bases and 8 bases, there was a span of 11 bases. The CDR3: CSVAQDGGYTF. CDR3 nucleotides: TGCAGCGTTGCGCAGGATGGGGGCTACACCTTC. The full variable domain, in which reference TRBV29-1 and TRBJ1-2 provide the parts outside the CDR3, is SAVISQKPSRDICQRGTSLTIQCQVDSQVTMMFWYRQQPGQSLTLIATANQGSEATYESGFVIDKFPISRPNLTFSTLTVSNMSPEDSSIYLCSVAQDGGYTFGSGTRLTVV.

The chain links TRBV5-1 to TRBJ2-5, with 10 positions matching TRBD1. CDR3 length: 14 residues. V shed 3 bases and J 5 bases; nucleotides not matched to a gene: 4. Per the germline V gene, CDR1 is SGHRS and CDR2 is YFSETQ. DNA for the CDR3: TGCGCCAGCAGCTGGGGACAGGGGAGGGAGACCCAGTACTTC. Translation: CASSWGQGRETQYF.

The genes are TRBV28 and TRBJ2-3, with TRBD2 matching over 11 bases. The junction had 2 bases not matched to a gene; V was cut back by 6 bases and J by 0 bases. Germline V gives CDR1 MDHEN, CDR2 SYDVKM. The CDR3 has 15 amino acids. The CDR3 DNA sequence: TGTGCCAGCAGGGGACTAGCGGAGAGCACAGATACGCAGTATTTT. Amino acid sequence: CASRGLAESTDTQYF.

The J gene is TRBJ1-2, the V gene TRBV7-2; 7 bases match TRBD1. V dropped 5 bases and J dropped 2; count of bases not matched to a gene: 5. The germline V gene encodes CDR1 SGHTA and CDR2 FQGNSA. This CDR3 has 14 amino acids. The chain's CDR3 is CASSPGTANYGYTF. CDR3 bases: TGTGCCAGCAGCCCCGGGACAGCAAACTATGGCTACACCTTC.

The chain has TRBV5-5 and TRBJ2-5; D is possibly TRBD1 (5 bases). CDR1 is SGHKS and CDR2 is YYEKEE in the germline V gene (reference sequence). The CDR3 covers 15 residues. Trimming removed 4 bases at V and 3 bases at J, with 16 bases between. The CDR3 sequence is CASSHRWGPKETQYF. CDR3 DNA: TGTGCCAGCAGCCATCGATGGGGCCCTAAAGAGACCCAGTACTTC.

The V gene is TRBV10-2, the J gene TRBJ2-3; 10 bases match TRBD1. CDR1 WSHSY and CDR2 SAAADI come from the germline V gene. Losses at the gene ends were 5 bases for V and 0 bases for J; bases not matched to a gene: 8. The CDR3 consists of 17 residues. CDR3 in DNA: TGCGCCAGCAGTCGGTCGGGGACAGGGGACAGCACAGATACGCAGTATTTT. Protein: CASSRSGTGDSTDTQYF.

The gene calls are TRBV27 and TRBJ2-7; tentative D call: TRBD2 (6 bases). Germline V gives CDR1 MNHEY, CDR2 SMNVEV (reference sequence). This CDR3 is 15 amino acids long. V was trimmed by 6 bases and J by 5 bases, leaving 20 bases between them. CDR3 in amino acids: CASRTRDSRIHEQYF. In nucleotides, the CDR3 is TGTGCCAGCAGGACCCGGGACTCTAGGATCCACGAGCAGTACTTC.

This chain joins TRBV9 and TRBJ1-2, with 9 nucleotides matching TRBD1. The CDR3 runs 13 residues. The junction had 6 bases not matched to a gene; V was cut back by 4 bases and J by 8 bases. CDR1 is SGDLS, CDR2 YYNGEE, per germline. The CDR3 sequence: CASSRDRARGYTF. The CDR3 DNA sequence: TGTGCCAGCAGCCGGGACAGGGCCAGAGGCTACACCTTC.